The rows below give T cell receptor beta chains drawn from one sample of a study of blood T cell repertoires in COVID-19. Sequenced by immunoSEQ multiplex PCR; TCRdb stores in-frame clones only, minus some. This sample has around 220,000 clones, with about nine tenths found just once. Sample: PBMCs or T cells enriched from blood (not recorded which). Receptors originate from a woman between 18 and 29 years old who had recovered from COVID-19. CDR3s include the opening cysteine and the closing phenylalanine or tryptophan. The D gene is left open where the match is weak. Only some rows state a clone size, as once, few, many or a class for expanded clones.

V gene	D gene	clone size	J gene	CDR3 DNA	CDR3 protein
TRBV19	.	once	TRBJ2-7	TGTGCCAGTAGTATCAGCTTAACTACCTACGAGCAGTACTTC	CASSISLTTYEQYF
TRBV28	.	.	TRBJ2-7	TGTGCCAGCAGTTTGGCTCCAGGAATTAGCTCCTACGAGCAGTACTTC	CASSLAPGISSYEQYF
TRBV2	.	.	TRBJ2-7	TGTGCCAGCAGGGGACTGGGGGAGCAGTACTTC	CASRGLGEQYF
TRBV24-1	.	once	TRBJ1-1	TGTGCCACCAGTCAGGCAGGGGTGGGGGATATGAACACTGAAGCTTTCTTT	CATSQAGVGDMNTEAFF
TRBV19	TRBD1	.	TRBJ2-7	TGTGCCAGTATGGGGACCGGGACAGGGTCCTACGAGCAGTACTTC	CASMGTGTGSYEQYF
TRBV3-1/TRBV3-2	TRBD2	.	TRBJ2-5	TGTGCCAGCAGCCAAGTTTTAGCGGGGGGGCCTGTGATGGAGACCCAGTACTTC	CASSQVLAGGPVMETQYF
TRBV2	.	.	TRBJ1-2	TGTGCCAGCAGCCTCATCCGGGACACGGGTGGCTACACCTTC	CASSLIRDTGGYTF
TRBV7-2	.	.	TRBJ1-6	TGTGCCAGCAGCTTATACGGGGAAAATTCACCCCTCCACTTT	CASSLYGENSPLHF
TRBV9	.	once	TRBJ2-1	TGTGCCAGCAGCGTAGGTGGCCTCCCCAGTGAGCAGTTCTTC	CASSVGGLPSEQFF
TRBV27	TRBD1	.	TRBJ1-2	TGTGCCAGCAGTTTCGACCCACAGGGGTGGAGCGGCTACACCTTC	CASSFDPQGWSGYTF
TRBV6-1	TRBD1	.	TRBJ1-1	TGTGCCAGCAGTGAAGATCCGACAGGGCACACTGAAGCTTTCTTT	CASSEDPTGHTEAFF
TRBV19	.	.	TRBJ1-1	TGTGCCAGTAGAGCGGGGACCACTGAAGCTTTCTTT	CASRAGTTEAFF
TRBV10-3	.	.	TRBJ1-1	TGTGCCATCAGGGAGGCGGGGAACACTGAAGCTTTCTTT	CAIREAGNTEAFF